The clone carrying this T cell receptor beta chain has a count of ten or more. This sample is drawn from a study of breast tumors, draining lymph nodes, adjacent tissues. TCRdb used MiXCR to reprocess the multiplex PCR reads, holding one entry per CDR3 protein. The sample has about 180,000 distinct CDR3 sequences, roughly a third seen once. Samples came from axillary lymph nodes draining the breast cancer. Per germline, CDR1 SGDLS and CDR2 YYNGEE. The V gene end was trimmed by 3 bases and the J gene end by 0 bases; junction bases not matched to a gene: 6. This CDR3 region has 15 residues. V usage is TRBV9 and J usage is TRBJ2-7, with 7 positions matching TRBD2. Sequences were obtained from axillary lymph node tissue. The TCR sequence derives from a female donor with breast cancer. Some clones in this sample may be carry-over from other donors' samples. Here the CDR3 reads CASSAGGSSSYEQYF. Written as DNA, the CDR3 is TGTGCCAGCAGCGCCGGGGGGTCGAGCTCCTACGAGCAGTACTTC.